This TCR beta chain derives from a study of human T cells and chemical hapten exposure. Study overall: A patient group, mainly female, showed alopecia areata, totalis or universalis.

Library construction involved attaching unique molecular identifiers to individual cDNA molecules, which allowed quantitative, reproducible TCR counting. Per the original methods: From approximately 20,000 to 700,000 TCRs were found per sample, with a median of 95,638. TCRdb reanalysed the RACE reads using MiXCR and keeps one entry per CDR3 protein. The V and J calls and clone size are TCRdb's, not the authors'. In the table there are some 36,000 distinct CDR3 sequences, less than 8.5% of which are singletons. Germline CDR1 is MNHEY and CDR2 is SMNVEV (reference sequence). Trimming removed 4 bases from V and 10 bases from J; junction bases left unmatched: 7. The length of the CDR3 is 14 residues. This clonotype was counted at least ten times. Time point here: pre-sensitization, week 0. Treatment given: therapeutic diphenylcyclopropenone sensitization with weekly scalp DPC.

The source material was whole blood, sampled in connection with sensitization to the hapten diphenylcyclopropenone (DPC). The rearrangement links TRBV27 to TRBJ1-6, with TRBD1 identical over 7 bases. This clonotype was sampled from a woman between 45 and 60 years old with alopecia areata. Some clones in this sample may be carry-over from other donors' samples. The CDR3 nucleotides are TGTGCCAGCAGTTCGACAGGGATAGGCTCACCCCTCCACTTT. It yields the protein CASSSTGIGSPLHF.